The 18 T cell receptor beta chains in this list originate from one sample, sequenced in a study of blood T cell repertoires in COVID-19. Profiling relied on immunoSEQ multiplex PCR, and the TCRdb table lists in-frame clones only, not all of them. Counted here are roughly 200,000 clones, over 75% occurring once; the ten biggest clones make up 6% to 7.5%. Specimen: peripheral blood. The source of these receptors is a man between 65 and 80 years old with active or convalescent COVID-19.

This clone appeared a single time. V and J are TRBV18 and TRBJ2-5, with D perhaps matching TRBD1 (8 bases). The CDR3 is 17 amino acids. Germline lookup yields CDR1 KGHSH and CDR2 LQKENI. Trimming left V 2 bases short and J 1 base short, with 17 bases between. The CDR3 reads CASSPTIQGGSQETQYF. The CDR3 DNA sequence: TGTGCCAGCTCACCAACCATACAGGGGGGGTCCCAAGAGACCCAGTACTTC.

This rearrangement joins TRBV7-9 to TRBJ2-3, with D possibly matching TRBD2 (6 bases). Trimming took off 3 bases at V and 13 bases at J, with 14 bases between the two ends. The CDR3 covers 12 residues. The germline V gene encodes CDR1 SEHNR and CDR2 FQNEAQ (reference sequence). CDR3 loop: CASSLLRDSKYF. CDR3 DNA: TGTGCCAGCAGCTTGTTGCGGGACTCAAAGTATTTT.

The chain couples TRBV6-5 to TRBJ1-1; no definite D call. Germline CDR1 is MNHEY and CDR2 is SVGAGI. V gave up 2 bases and J gave up 5 bases, with 15 bases separating them. The CDR3 sequence is 15 residues long. CDR3 in amino acids: CASSYLRGSGTEAFF. For the CDR3, the DNA is TGTGCCAGCAGTTACCTCCGAGGGAGTGGGACTGAAGCTTTCTTT.

The rearrangement joins TRBV5-1 to TRBJ1-2; TRBD1 matches at 12 bases. The CDR3 contains 15 residues. The germline V gene has CDR1 SGHRS and CDR2 YFSETQ. V was clipped by 4 bases and J by 5 bases; unmatched bases: 6. The DNA of the CDR3 is TGCGCCAGCAGCGAGGGACAGGGGGCAGGGTATGGCTACACCTTC. It is translated as CASSEGQGAGYGYTF. The whole variable domain, filled in from reference TRBV5-1 and TRBJ1-2, reads KAGVTQTPRYLIKTRGQQVTLSCSPISGHRSVSWYQQTPGQGLQFLFEYFSETQRNKGNFPGRFSGRQFSNSRSEMNVSTLELGDSALYLCASSEGQGAGYGYTFGSGTRLTVV.

The sample holds one count of this clone. V usage is TRBV29-1 and J usage is TRBJ2-2; D uncertain. Germline-derived CDR1 and CDR2 are SQVTM and ANQGSEA. The germline V and J ends were trimmed by 3 bases and 0 bases, with 5 bases remaining between them. This CDR3 contains 13 residues. CDR3 region: CSVDPSNTGELFF. The CDR3 bases are TGCAGCGTTGACCCCTCGAACACCGGGGAGCTGTTTTTT.

V gene TRBV9 combines with J gene TRBJ2-1, with TRBD2 identical over 10 bases. Trimming at V came to 3 bases and at J to 0 bases, leaving 0 bases not matched to a gene. There are 15 residues in the CDR3. In germline, CDR1 is SGDLS, CDR2 YYNGEE. This CDR3 reads CASSASGSSYNEQFF. CDR3 coding DNA: TGTGCCAGCAGCGCTAGCGGGAGCTCCTACAATGAGCAGTTCTTC.

The chain is built from TRBV5-1 and TRBJ2-5; tentative D call: TRBD2 (5 bases). The CDR3 is made up of 16 amino acids. The ends were cut back, 1 base at V and 1 base at J, with 14 bases in the middle. Germline V lookup: CDR1 SGHRS, CDR2 YFSETQ. The CDR3 here is CASSLFDYGPQETQYF. As DNA, the CDR3 is TGCGCCAGCAGCTTGTTCGACTACGGCCCCCAAGAGACCCAGTACTTC.

This chain links TRBV23-1 with TRBJ1-1, with 7 bases that match TRBD1. TRBV23-1 is placed among ORFs of uncertain function. Germline trimming cut 2 bases from V and 5 bases from J; bases unmatched to any gene: 8. This CDR3 is built from 15 residues. CDR3: CASSQDTGEETEAFF. CDR3 nucleotides: TGCGCCAGCAGTCAAGACACAGGGGAAGAGACTGAAGCTTTCTTT.

J is TRBJ2-7 and V is TRBV15, with D possibly being TRBD1 (6 bases). Per germline, CDR1 LNHNV and CDR2 YYDKDF (reference sequence). The CDR3 covers 16 residues. V gave up 4 bases and J gave up 1 base, with 17 bases separating them. CDR3 bases: TGTGCCACCAGCAACATCAGGGGATTAGAATCCTACGAGCAGTACTTC. Protein sequence: CATSNIRGLESYEQYF.

The chain carries TRBV5-4 and TRBJ2-5; 12 nucleotides match TRBD1. This CDR3 is built from 14 residues. Losses at the gene ends were 10 bases for V and 5 bases for J; bases not matched to a gene: 9. Looked up from germline, CDR1 is SGHNT and CDR2 is YYREEE (reference sequence). The CDR3 sequence is CAVGDRGRFETQYF. DNA of the CDR3: TGTGCCGTTGGGGACAGGGGGCGCTTCGAGACCCAGTACTTC.

This chain joins TRBV30 and TRBJ2-1, with 11 bases matching TRBD2. The CDR3 consists of 15 residues. Unmatched junction bases numbered 5, after V lost 2 bases and J lost 5 bases. The V gene's germline CDR1 is GTSNPN and CDR2 SVGIG (reference sequence). CDR3 nucleotide sequence: TGTGCCTGGAGTAGAAAGGGACTAGCGGACAATGAGCAGTTCTTC. Amino acid sequence: CAWSRKGLADNEQFF.

This chain uses TRBV24-1 with TRBJ2-3; D remains ambiguous. V was trimmed by 4 bases and J by 2 bases, leaving 9 bases between them. This CDR3 region has 14 residues. Germline-derived CDR1 and CDR2 are KGHDR and SFDVKD. The CDR3 sequence is CATSEATATDTQYF. CDR3 coding DNA: TGTGCCACCAGTGAAGCAACAGCCACAGATACGCAGTATTTT.

The chain couples TRBV5-1 to TRBJ2-3; TRBD2 is a possible D gene (6 bases). The CDR3 extends over 13 amino acids. V was pared by 0 bases and J by 8 bases, with 10 bases between. From germline, CDR1 is SGHRS and CDR2 YFSETQ. CDR3 in amino acids: CASSLEGGRTQYF. CDR3 nucleotides: TGCGCCAGCAGCTTGGAAGGAGGGCGTACGCAGTATTTT.

The V call is TRBV27, the J call TRBJ1-1; 9 bases match TRBD1. Germline V gene sequence: CDR1 MNHEY, CDR2 SMNVEV (reference sequence). This CDR3 spans 14 amino acids. The V and J ends lost 4 bases and 7 bases, in that order; junction bases with no gene match: 7. The CDR3 sequence: CASSSQGAEGEAFF. The DNA of the CDR3 is TGTGCCAGCAGTTCACAGGGGGCAGAGGGTGAAGCTTTCTTT.

J is TRBJ1-6 and V is TRBV7-9, with D perhaps TRBD1 (5 bases). The CDR3 runs 17 residues. Germline lookup yields CDR1 SEHNR and CDR2 FQNEAQ (reference sequence). Deletions cut 5 bases from V and 1 base from J, with 15 bases between. As DNA, the CDR3 is TGTGCCAGCAGCACTACAGGCGGGGGGTCCTATAATTCACCCCTCCACTTT. Translation: CASSTTGGGSYNSPLHF.

The chain links TRBV20-1 to TRBJ1-6; D is perhaps TRBD1 (5 bases). The V gene lost 3 bases and the J gene lost 13 bases, with 16 bases spanning the gap. Germline V gene lookup returns CDR1 DFQATT and CDR2 SNEGSKA (reference sequence). The CDR3 is 13 residues long. CDR3 protein: CSASPGHRFPLHF. CDR3 nucleotides: TGCAGTGCTAGTCCAGGGCACAGATTCCCCCTCCACTTT.

This clone was seen more than once but under ten times. The rearrangement uses TRBV7-9 and TRBJ2-3; 7 bases match TRBD2. Germline V lookup: CDR1 SEHNR, CDR2 FQNEAQ (reference sequence). This CDR3 comprises 13 residues. V dropped 5 bases and J dropped 6; count of bases not matched to a gene: 5. CDR3 amino acids: CASSLGGSDTQYF. For the CDR3, the DNA is TGTGCCAGCAGCCTCGGGGGGTCGGATACGCAGTATTTT.

J is TRBJ2-1 and V is TRBV4-1, with TRBD2 matching 7 bases. The V gene end was trimmed by 4 bases and the J gene end by 1 base; junction bases not matched to a gene: 7. Looked up from germline, CDR1 is MGHRA and CDR2 is YSYEKL. The CDR3 spans 16 residues. CDR3 region: CASSPRTRRSYNEQFF. DNA of the CDR3: TGCGCCAGCAGCCCAAGGACTAGGCGGTCCTACAATGAGCAGTTCTTC.